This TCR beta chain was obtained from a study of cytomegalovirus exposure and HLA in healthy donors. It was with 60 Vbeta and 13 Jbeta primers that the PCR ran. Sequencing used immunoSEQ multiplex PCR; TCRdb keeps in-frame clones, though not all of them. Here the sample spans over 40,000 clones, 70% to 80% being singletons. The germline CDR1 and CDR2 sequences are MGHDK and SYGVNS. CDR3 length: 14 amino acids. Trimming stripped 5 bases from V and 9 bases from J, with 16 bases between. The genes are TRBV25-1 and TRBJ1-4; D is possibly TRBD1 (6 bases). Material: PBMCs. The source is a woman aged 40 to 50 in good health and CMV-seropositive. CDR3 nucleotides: TGTGCCAGCAGTTCTACCGGGACAAGGCAAAAACTGTTTTTT. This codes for CASSSTGTRQKLFF.